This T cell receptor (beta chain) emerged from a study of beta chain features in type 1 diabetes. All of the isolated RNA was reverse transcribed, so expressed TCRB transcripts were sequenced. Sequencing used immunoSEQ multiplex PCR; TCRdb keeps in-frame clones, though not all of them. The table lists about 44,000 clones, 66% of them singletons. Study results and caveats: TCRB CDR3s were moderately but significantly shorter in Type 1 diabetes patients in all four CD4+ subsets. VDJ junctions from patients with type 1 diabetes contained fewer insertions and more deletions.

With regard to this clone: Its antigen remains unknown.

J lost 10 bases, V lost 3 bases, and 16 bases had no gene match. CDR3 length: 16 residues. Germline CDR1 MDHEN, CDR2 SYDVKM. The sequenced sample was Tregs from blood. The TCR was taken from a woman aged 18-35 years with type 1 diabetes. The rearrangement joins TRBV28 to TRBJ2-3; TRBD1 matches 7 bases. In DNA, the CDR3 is TGTGCCAGCAGTTTTTTAGGGCGGCCCAACCAGGGGGCGCAGTATTTT. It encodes CASSFLGRPNQGAQYF.